This passage covers 30 T cell receptor beta chains from one sample sequenced in a study of blood T cell repertoires in COVID-19. Measured with immunoSEQ multiplex PCR; TCRdb has only the in-frame clones, and not every one. The sample has about 150,000 clones, roughly nine tenths seen once. The specimen sequenced was peripheral blood. The source of these receptors is a man in his forties or fifties with acute or convalescent COVID-19.

This chain uses TRBV28 with TRBJ1-5, with D possibly TRBD1 on 6 matching bases. Germline V gene data show CDR1 as MDHEN and CDR2 as SYDVKM. Trimming left V 7 bases short and J 0 bases short, with 25 bases between. This CDR3 contains 19 residues. The CDR3 nucleotides read TGTGCCAGCACCTCGGGGGGGCTCCCCCGGATGGATAGCAATCAGCCCCAGCATTTT. Translated, it gives CASTSGGLPRMDSNQPQHF.

The chain combines TRBV6-2 or TRBV6-3 with TRBJ2-7; the D is unclear. From germline, CDR1 is MNHEY and CDR2 SVGEGT. V shed 2 bases and J shed 0 bases, with 8 bases lying between them. The CDR3 runs 14 residues. In DNA, the CDR3 is TGTGCCAGCAGTTACGAGGCGAGCTCCTACGAGCAGTACGTC. As protein: CASSYEASSYEQYV.

V is TRBV28 and J is TRBJ1-6; 7 positions agree with TRBD1. CDR3 length: 14 amino acids. V trimming: 7 bases; J trimming: 9 bases; junction bases outside the gene matches: 9. Germline CDR1 is MDHEN and CDR2 is SYDVKM. Here the CDR3 reads CASIPSQGVSPLHF. In nucleotides, the CDR3 is TGTGCCAGCATCCCATCCCAGGGGGTTTCACCCCTCCACTTT. Looking up the rest from reference TRBV28 and TRBJ1-6 gives the full variable domain: DVKVTQSSRYLVKRTGEKVFLECVQDMDHENMFWYRQDPGLGLRLIYFSYDVKMKEKGDIPEGYSVSREKKERFSLILESASTNQTSMYLCASIPSQGVSPLHFGNGTRLTVT.

The chain combines TRBV14 with TRBJ1-1; no firm D call. CDR1 is SGHDN and CDR2 is FVKESK in the germline V gene. V was cut by 0 bases and J by 5 bases, with 10 bases left in between. The CDR3 runs to 14 residues. The DNA for the CDR3 is TGTGCCAGCAGCCAAGACGGGATAAGGACTGAAGCTTTCTTT. Translating gives CASSQDGIRTEAFF.

This clone was detected once. V usage is TRBV6-5 and J usage is TRBJ1-2, with 9 nucleotides matching TRBD1. V lost 2 bases and J lost 8; bases outside the gene matches: 6. The CDR3 covers 14 residues. Germline loops: CDR1 MNHEY, CDR2 SVGAGI. This chain's CDR3 is CASSYPRTGEGYTF. CDR3 DNA: TGTGCCAGCAGTTACCCTCGGACAGGGGAAGGCTACACCTTC.

The chain employs TRBV5-5 and TRBJ2-7; 7 nucleotides align to TRBD1. V lost 5 bases to trimming and J lost 6 bases; unmatched junction nucleotides: 8. CDR1 and CDR2 from the germline V gene are SGHKS and YYEKEE (reference sequence). The CDR3 loop spans 13 amino acids. DNA for the CDR3: TGTGCCAGCAGTCGAACTACAGGGGTCGAGCAGTACGTC. This translates into CASSRTTGVEQYV.

The chain joins TRBV18 to TRBJ1-1; D possibly corresponds to TRBD1 (5 bases). Germline V gene lookup returns CDR1 KGHSH and CDR2 LQKENI. Trimming left V 5 bases short and J 3 bases short, with 13 bases between. There are 14 residues in the CDR3. This chain's CDR3 is CASSVGGGDTEAFF. DNA of the CDR3: TGTGCCAGCTCAGTGGGCGGAGGGGACACTGAAGCTTTCTTT.

The chain joins TRBV18 to TRBJ2-5; TRBD1 agrees at 7 bases. V lost 4 bases to trimming and J lost 2 bases; unmatched junction nucleotides: 4. CDR1 is KGHSH and CDR2 is LQKENI in the germline V gene. This CDR3 comprises 14 residues. The CDR3 spells CASSLGQEQETQYF. CDR3 bases: TGTGCCAGCTCACTTGGACAGGAGCAAGAGACCCAGTACTTC.

The genes are TRBV6-1 and TRBJ2-1, with D perhaps matching TRBD2 (6 bases). The V gene lost 2 bases and the J gene lost 2 bases, with 10 bases spanning the gap. The CDR3 is made up of 15 amino acids. The germline gives CDR1 MNHNS, CDR2 SASEGT. For the CDR3, the DNA is TGTGCCAGCAGTGAAACGGGAGACCCCTACAATGAGCAGTTCTTC. Translation gives CASSETGDPYNEQFF.

This clone has only a few counts. This chain joins TRBV3-1 (or the pseudogene TRBV3-2) and TRBJ2-7; 7 bases align to TRBD1. Looked up from germline, CDR1 is LGHDT and CDR2 is YNNKEL (reference sequence). The CDR3 has 15 amino acids. The ends lost 7 bases at V and 6 bases at J; junction bases unmatched: 15. The CDR3 loop reads CASTVGTAGVVEQYF. The CDR3 coding sequence is TGTGCCAGCACCGTAGGGACAGCCGGGGTGGTCGAGCAGTACTTC.

The chain carries TRBV11-2 and TRBJ2-5, with D unresolved. This CDR3 comprises 13 residues. In germline, CDR1 is SGHAT, CDR2 FQNNGV. V lost 3 bases, J lost 5 bases, and 10 bases lay in between. The CDR3 here is CASSFSSRETQYF. In DNA, the CDR3 is TGTGCCAGCAGCTTTTCCTCCCGGGAGACCCAGTACTTC.

The chain combines TRBV9 with TRBJ2-2; a weak D match, TRBD1 (6 bases). Germline-derived CDR1 and CDR2 are SGDLS and YYNGEE. This CDR3 contains 15 residues. Trimming stripped 2 bases from V and 5 bases from J, with 13 bases between. For the CDR3, the DNA is TGTGCCAGCAGCGTCAGGGGCGTCGGTACCGGGGAGCTGTTTTTT. This encodes CASSVRGVGTGELFF.

The V call is TRBV6-5, the J call TRBJ2-7; TRBD2 agrees at 10 bases. This CDR3 region has 15 residues. The germline V gene has CDR1 MNHEY and CDR2 SVGAGI. V dropped 6 bases and J dropped 3; count of bases not matched to a gene: 8. Here the CDR3 DNA reads TGTGCCAGCAGCAGAACGGGACTAGCGAACTACGAGCAGTACTTC. It yields the protein CASSRTGLANYEQYF.

This clone was picked up one time. In DNA form, the CDR3 reads TGTGCCAGCAGCTTAGACTTGAACACTGAAGCTTTCTTT. This encodes CASSLDLNTEAFF. The chain recombines TRBV11-3 with TRBJ1-1; D unresolved. Germline CDR1 SGHNT, CDR2 YENEEA. The CDR3 covers 13 residues. Deletions cut 0 bases from V and 0 bases from J, with 2 bases between.

The chain joins TRBV6-5 to TRBJ2-1, with 10 bases lining up with TRBD2. Germline loops: CDR1 MNHEY, CDR2 SVGAGI. This CDR3 comprises 15 residues. V was clipped by 6 bases and J by 4 bases; unmatched bases: 6. The CDR3 here is CASRQLAGTYNEQFF. The CDR3 region has the DNA TGTGCCAGCAGGCAACTAGCGGGGACGTACAATGAGCAGTTCTTC.

J is TRBJ1-1 and V is TRBV6-5, with TRBD1 as a possible D gene (6 bases). Between the trimmed V and J ends, which lost 7 bases and 6 bases, there was a span of 15 bases. CDR1 is MNHEY and CDR2 is SVGAGI in the germline V gene. This CDR3 has 13 residues. The CDR3 sequence is CASKRQANAEAFF. Here the CDR3 DNA reads TGTGCCAGCAAACGACAGGCTAACGCTGAAGCTTTCTTT.

This chain links TRBV5-1 with TRBJ2-2; TRBD2 aligns across 7 bases. Trimming took 4 bases from V and 5 from J; bases not matched to a gene: 11. Germline CDR1 is SGHRS and CDR2 is YFSETQ. The CDR3 is made up of 16 amino acids. The CDR3 is CASSLRGDELTGELFF. The DNA of the CDR3 is TGCGCCAGCAGCCTTCGGGGGGACGAGTTGACCGGGGAGCTGTTTTTT.

V and J are TRBV19 and TRBJ2-1; possible D gene TRBD2, 5 bases. V was shortened by 0 bases and J by 0 bases, with 12 bases between the two germline ends. The CDR3 sequence is 17 residues long. The germline CDR1 and CDR2 sequences are LNHDA and SQIVND (reference sequence). CDR3 DNA sequence: TGTGCCAGTAGTATAGAGGGTCTGGGGAGCTCCTACAATGAGCAGTTCTTC. This sequence encodes CASSIEGLGSSYNEQFF.

The V call is TRBV2, the J call TRBJ1-6; D may be TRBD1 (5 bases). CDR1 and CDR2 (germline): SNHLY, FYNNEI. The CDR3 sequence is 15 residues long. Trimming took off 7 bases at V and 6 bases at J, with 16 bases between the two ends. Here the CDR3 DNA reads TGTGCCAGCACCTCCTCCGGGACTGTTAATTCACCCCTCCACTTT. Its protein is CASTSSGTVNSPLHF.

This clone occurred a few times. The chain is built from TRBV27 and TRBJ2-7; 8 nucleotides match TRBD2. The CDR3 covers 14 residues. The germline V gene encodes CDR1 MNHEY and CDR2 SMNVEV (reference sequence). The ends lost 6 bases at V and 3 bases at J; junction bases unmatched: 7. CDR3 DNA sequence: TGTGCCAGCAGCCGCAGCGGGAGAGTCTACGAGCAGTACTTC. Residues: CASSRSGRVYEQYF.

The chain employs TRBV25-1 and TRBJ1-1; no clear D. Germline V gene data show CDR1 as MGHDK and CDR2 as SYGVNS. V was cut by 2 bases and J by 11 bases, with 9 bases left in between. The CDR3 runs to 11 residues. Here the CDR3 DNA reads TGTGCCAGCAGTGAACGGGAGAAGGCTTTCTTT. Its protein product is CASSEREKAFF.

This clone was counted once. V is TRBV9 and J is TRBJ1-5; D gene unclear. This CDR3 has 12 residues. V was trimmed by 0 bases and J by 6 bases, leaving 4 bases between them. CDR1 is SGDLS, CDR2 YYNGEE, per germline. CDR3 coding DNA: TGTGCCAGCAGCGTAGGCGGTCAGCCCCAGCATTTT. Protein: CASSVGGQPQHF.

This chain uses TRBV28 with TRBJ2-2; D gene unclear. Germline CDR1 MDHEN, CDR2 SYDVKM. CDR3 length equals 12 residues. V lost 7 bases to trimming and J lost 6 bases, with 9 bases between them. CDR3 loop: CASTNLAGELFF. The DNA of the CDR3 is TGTGCCAGCACTAACTTGGCCGGGGAGCTGTTTTTT. The full variable domain, completed using reference TRBV28 and TRBJ2-2, is DVKVTQSSRYLVKRTGEKVFLECVQDMDHENMFWYRQDPGLGLRLIYFSYDVKMKEKGDIPEGYSVSREKKERFSLILESASTNQTSMYLCASTNLAGELFFGEGSRLTVL.

This chain connects TRBV4-1 to TRBJ2-1; the match to TRBD1 covers 8 bases. CDR3 length equals 15 residues. Germline V gene lookup returns CDR1 MGHRA and CDR2 YSYEKL. Losses at the gene ends were 4 bases for V and 2 bases for J; bases not matched to a gene: 4. Here the CDR3 DNA reads TGCGCCAGCAGCCCGACACAGGGGGCCTACAATGAGCAGTTCTTC. This gives the protein CASSPTQGAYNEQFF.

The rearrangement links TRBV29-1 to TRBJ1-1; D unresolved. CDR1 is SQVTM and CDR2 is ANQGSEA in the germline V gene. This CDR3 is 17 amino acids long. Trimming removed 1 base at V and 4 bases at J, with 22 bases between. The CDR3 sequence: CSVEAGRGPQPATEAFF. The CDR3 DNA follows: TGCAGCGTTGAAGCTGGACGGGGTCCACAGCCGGCCACTGAAGCTTTCTTT.

V gene TRBV27 combines with J gene TRBJ1-1; 10 positions match TRBD1. The CDR3 is 14 residues long. J was trimmed by 5 bases and V by 4 bases; bases with no gene match: 4. Germline-derived CDR1 and CDR2 are MNHEY and SMNVEV (reference sequence). The CDR3 sequence is CASSSTGGWTEAFF. CDR3 nucleotides: TGTGCCAGCAGTTCGACAGGGGGCTGGACTGAAGCTTTCTTT.

The rearrangement links TRBV25-1 to TRBJ1-4, with TRBD1 identical over 7 bases. Germline-derived CDR1 and CDR2 are MGHDK and SYGVNS. CDR3 size: 14 residues. Losses at the gene ends were 6 bases for V and 8 bases for J; bases not matched to a gene: 9. The DNA of the CDR3 is TGTGCCAGCAGCCGCGACAGGGTAGGGGAAAAACTGTTTTTT. It codes for CASSRDRVGEKLFF.

The rearrangement links TRBV2 to TRBJ1-3, with 7 bases identical to TRBD1. V lost 6 bases to trimming and J lost 4 bases; unmatched junction nucleotides: 9. Germline-derived CDR1 and CDR2 are SNHLY and FYNNEI. The length of the CDR3 is 15 residues. CDR3 DNA sequence: TGTGCCAGCAGCGATTGGGACAGCAAAGGAAACACCATATATTTT. Its translation: CASSDWDSKGNTIYF.

The V call is TRBV3-1 (or the pseudogene TRBV3-2), the J call TRBJ2-1, with TRBD2 matching over 14 bases. Germline assignment: CDR1 LGHDT and CDR2 YNNKEL (reference sequence). The V gene end was trimmed by 1 base and the J gene end by 11 bases; junction bases not matched to a gene: 4. The length of the CDR3 is 15 residues. CDR3 protein: CASSQGLAGGRQQFF. The CDR3 DNA reads TGTGCCAGCAGCCAAGGACTAGCGGGGGGGAGACAGCAGTTCTTC.

V is TRBV19 and J is TRBJ1-6; D is undetermined. The V gene lost 5 bases and the J gene lost 0 bases, with 8 bases spanning the gap. CDR1 is LNHDA and CDR2 is SQIVND in the germline V gene (reference sequence). The CDR3 consists of 15 residues. The CDR3 sequence: CASSLTLSYNSPLHF. The CDR3, as DNA: TGTGCCAGTAGTTTGACACTCTCCTATAATTCACCCCTCCACTTT.